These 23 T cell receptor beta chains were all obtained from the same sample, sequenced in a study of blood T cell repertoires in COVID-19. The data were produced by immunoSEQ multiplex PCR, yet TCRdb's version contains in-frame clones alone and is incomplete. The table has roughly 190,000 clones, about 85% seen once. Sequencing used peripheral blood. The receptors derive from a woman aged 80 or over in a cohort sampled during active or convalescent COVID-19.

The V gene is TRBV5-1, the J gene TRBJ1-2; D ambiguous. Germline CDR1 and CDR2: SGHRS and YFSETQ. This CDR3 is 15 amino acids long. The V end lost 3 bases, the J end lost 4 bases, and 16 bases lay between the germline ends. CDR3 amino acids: CASSSDTNRVYGYTF. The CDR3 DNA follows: TGCGCCAGCAGCTCCGACACGAATAGAGTCTATGGCTACACCTTC. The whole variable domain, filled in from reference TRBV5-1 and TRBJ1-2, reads KAGVTQTPRYLIKTRGQQVTLSCSPISGHRSVSWYQQTPGQGLQFLFEYFSETQRNKGNFPGRFSGRQFSNSRSEMNVSTLELGDSALYLCASSSDTNRVYGYTFGSGTRLTVV.

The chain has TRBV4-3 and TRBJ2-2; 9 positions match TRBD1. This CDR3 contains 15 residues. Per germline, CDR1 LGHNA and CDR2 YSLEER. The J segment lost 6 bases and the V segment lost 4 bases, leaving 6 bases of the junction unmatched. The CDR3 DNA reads TGCGCCAGCAGCCTCCTGGGACAGGGTTCCGGGGAGCTGTTTTTT. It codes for CASSLLGQGSGELFF.

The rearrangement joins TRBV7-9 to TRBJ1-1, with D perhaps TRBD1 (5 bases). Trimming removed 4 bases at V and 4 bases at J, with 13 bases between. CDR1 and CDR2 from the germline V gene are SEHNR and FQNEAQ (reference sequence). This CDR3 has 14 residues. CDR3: CASSYRWRGTEAFF. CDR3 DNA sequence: TGTGCCAGCAGCTACCGCTGGAGGGGCACTGAAGCTTTCTTT.

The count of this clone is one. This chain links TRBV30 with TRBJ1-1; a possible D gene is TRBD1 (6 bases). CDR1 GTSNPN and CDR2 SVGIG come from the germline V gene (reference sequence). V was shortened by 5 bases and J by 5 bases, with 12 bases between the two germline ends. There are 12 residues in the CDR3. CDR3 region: CAWVTGWTEAFF. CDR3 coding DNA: TGTGCCTGGGTGACAGGTTGGACTGAAGCTTTCTTT.

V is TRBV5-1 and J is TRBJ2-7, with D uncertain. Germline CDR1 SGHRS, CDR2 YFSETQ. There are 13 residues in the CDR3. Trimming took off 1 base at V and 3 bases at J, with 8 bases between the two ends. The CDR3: CASSLSPNYEQYV. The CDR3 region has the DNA TGCGCCAGCAGCTTGTCTCCTAACTACGAGCAGTACGTC.

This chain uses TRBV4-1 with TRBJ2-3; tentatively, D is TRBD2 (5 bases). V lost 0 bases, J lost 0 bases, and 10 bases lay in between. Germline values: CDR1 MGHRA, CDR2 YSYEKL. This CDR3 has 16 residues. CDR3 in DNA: TGCGCCAGCAGCCAAGATGGGCGGGCTAGCACAGATACGCAGTATTTT. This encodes CASSQDGRASTDTQYF.

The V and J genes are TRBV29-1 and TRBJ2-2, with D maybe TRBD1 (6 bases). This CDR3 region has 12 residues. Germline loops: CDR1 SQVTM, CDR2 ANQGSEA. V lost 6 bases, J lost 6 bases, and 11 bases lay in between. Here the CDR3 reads CSVSGASGELFF. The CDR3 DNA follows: TGCAGCGTCTCAGGGGCGTCCGGGGAGCTGTTTTTT.

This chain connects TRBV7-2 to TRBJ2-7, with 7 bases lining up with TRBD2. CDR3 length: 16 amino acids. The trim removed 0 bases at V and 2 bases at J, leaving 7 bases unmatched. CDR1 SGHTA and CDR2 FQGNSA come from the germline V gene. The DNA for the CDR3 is TGTGCCAGCAGCTTAGCGCGTGGCGGGGGACCCTACGAGCAGTACTTC. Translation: CASSLARGGGPYEQYF.

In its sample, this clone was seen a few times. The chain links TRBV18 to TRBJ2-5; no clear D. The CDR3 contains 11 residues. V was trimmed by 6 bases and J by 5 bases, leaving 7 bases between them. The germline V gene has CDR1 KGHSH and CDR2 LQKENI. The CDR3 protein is CASSQIETQYF. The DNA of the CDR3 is TGTGCCAGCTCTCAGATCGAGACCCAGTACTTC.

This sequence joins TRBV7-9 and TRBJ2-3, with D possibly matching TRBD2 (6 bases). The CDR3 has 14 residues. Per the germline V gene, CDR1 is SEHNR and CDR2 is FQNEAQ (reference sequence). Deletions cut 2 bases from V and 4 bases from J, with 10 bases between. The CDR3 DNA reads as TGTGCCAGCAGCTTACTTTGGGGGGCAGATACGCAGTATTTT. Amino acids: CASSLLWGADTQYF. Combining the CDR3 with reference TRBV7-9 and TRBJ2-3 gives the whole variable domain DTGVSQNPRHKITKRGQNVTFRCDPISEHNRLYWYRQTLGQGPEFLTYFQNEAQLEKSRLLSDRFSAERPKGSFSTLEIQRTEQGDSAMYLCASSLLWGADTQYFGPGTRLTVL.

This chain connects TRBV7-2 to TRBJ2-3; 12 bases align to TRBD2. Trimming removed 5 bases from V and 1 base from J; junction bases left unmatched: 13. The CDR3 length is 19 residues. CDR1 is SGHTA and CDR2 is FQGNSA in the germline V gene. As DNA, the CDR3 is TGTGCCAGCAGCACCCCCCGGACTAGCGGGGCTGGTGGCACAGATACGCAGTATTTT. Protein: CASSTPRTSGAGGTDTQYF.

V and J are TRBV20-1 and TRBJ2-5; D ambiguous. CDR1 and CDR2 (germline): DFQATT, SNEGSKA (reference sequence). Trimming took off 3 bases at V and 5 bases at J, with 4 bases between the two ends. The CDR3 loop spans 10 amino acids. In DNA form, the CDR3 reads TGCAGTGCTAGTGCGGAGACCCAGTACTTC. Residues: CSASAETQYF.

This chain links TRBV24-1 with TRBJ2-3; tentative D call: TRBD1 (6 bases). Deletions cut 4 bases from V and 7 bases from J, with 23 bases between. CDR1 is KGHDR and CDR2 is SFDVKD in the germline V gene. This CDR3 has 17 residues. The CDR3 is CATSDPKKTDSLNTQYF. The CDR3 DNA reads TGTGCCACCAGTGACCCAAAAAAAACGGACAGTTTAAATACGCAGTATTTT.

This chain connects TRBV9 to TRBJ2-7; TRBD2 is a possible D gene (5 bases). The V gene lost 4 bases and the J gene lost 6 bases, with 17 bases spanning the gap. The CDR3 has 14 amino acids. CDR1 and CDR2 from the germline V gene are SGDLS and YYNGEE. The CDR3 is CASSPTYMAGEQYV. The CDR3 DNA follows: TGTGCCAGCAGCCCGACCTATATGGCGGGCGAGCAGTACGTC.

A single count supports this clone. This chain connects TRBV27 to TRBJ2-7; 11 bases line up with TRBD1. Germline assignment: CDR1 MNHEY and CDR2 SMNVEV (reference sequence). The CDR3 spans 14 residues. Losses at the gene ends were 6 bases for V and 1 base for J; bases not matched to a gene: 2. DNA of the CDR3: TGTGCCAGCAGGGGACAGGGGGGGTCCTACGAGCAGTACGTC. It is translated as CASRGQGGSYEQYV.

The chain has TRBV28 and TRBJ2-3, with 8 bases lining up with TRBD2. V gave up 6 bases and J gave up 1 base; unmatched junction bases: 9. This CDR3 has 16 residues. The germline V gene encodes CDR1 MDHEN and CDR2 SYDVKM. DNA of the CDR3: TGTGCCAGCAGCTACCCCCCGGGAGGGGGCACAGATACGCAGTATTTT. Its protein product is CASSYPPGGGTDTQYF. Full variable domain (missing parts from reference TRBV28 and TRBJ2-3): DVKVTQSSRYLVKRTGEKVFLECVQDMDHENMFWYRQDPGLGLRLIYFSYDVKMKEKGDIPEGYSVSREKKERFSLILESASTNQTSMYLCASSYPPGGGTDTQYFGPGTRLTVL.

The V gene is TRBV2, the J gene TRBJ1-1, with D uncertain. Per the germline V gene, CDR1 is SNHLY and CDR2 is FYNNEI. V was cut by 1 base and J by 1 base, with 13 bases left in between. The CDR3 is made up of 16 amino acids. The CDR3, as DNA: TGTGCCAGCAGTGAAGTGGTCGAGCTCACGAACACTGAAGCTTTCTTT. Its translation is CASSEVVELTNTEAFF.

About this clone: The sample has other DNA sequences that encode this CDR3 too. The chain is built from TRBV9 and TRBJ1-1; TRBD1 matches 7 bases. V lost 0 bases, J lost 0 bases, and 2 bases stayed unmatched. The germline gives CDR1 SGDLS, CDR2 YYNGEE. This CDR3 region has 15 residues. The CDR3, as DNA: TGTGCCAGCAGCGTAGGGGGACAGTTGAACACTGAAGCTTTCTTT. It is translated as CASSVGGQLNTEAFF.

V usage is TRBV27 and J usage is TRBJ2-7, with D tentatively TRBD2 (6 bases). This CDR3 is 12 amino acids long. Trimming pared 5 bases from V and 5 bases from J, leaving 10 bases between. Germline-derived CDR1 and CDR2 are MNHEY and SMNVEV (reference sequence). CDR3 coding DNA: TGTGCCAGCAGTCACCGCGGGAACGAGCAGTACTTC. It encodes CASSHRGNEQYF.

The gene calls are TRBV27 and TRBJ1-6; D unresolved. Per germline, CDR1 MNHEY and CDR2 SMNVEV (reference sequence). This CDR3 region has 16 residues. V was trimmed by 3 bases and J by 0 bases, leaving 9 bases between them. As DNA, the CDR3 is TGTGCCAGCAGTTTCGCGGGAGGCTCCTATAATTCACCCCTCCACTTT. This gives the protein CASSFAGGSYNSPLHF.

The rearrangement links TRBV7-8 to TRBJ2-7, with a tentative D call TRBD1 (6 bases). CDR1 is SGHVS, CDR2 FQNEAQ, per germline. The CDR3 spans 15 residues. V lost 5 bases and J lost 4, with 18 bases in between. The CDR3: CASSQGGPTKYEQYV. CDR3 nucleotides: TGTGCCAGCAGCCAAGGGGGTCCGACAAAATACGAGCAGTACGTC.

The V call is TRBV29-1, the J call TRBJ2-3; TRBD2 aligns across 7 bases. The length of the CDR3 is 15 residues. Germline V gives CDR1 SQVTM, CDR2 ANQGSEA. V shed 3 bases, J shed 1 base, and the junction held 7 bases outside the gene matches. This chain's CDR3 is CSVEPSLAGTDTQYF. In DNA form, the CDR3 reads TGCAGCGTTGAGCCTTCCCTAGCGGGCACAGATACGCAGTATTTT.

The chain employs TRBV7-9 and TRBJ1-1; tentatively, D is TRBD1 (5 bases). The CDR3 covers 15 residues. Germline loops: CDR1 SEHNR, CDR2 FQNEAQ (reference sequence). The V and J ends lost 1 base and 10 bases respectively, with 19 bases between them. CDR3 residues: CASSLEAGFRTRAFF. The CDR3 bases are TGTGCCAGCAGCTTAGAGGCGGGGTTCAGGACACGAGCTTTCTTT.